This T cell receptor beta chain emerged from a study of graft-versus-host responses after intestinal transplantation. Turning to the study itself: Transplants were multivisceral, liver-intestinal, or isolated intestinal.

Assay used: immunoSEQ multiplex PCR; TCRdb lists only in-frame clones, some missing. The sample records about 69,000 clones, more than 90% being singletons. Trimming left V 6 bases short and J 3 bases short, with 9 bases between. The CDR3 consists of 13 residues. From germline, CDR1 is MNHEY and CDR2 SVGAGI. The sequencing here drew on bone marrow, taken nearly 750 days after intestinal transplantation. The chain joins TRBV6-5 to TRBJ1-5; a weak D match, TRBD1 (5 bases). The TCR sequence derives from a human patient who received an intestinal transplant, so some T cells may come from the graft donor. The CDR3: CASRGDPNQPQHF. CDR3 coding DNA: TGTGCCAGCAGAGGGGATCCCAATCAGCCCCAGCATTTT.